The text below deals with one T cell receptor (beta chain). Per the original data handling: Reference gene primers were amplified, and this amplification served to estimate nucleated cell counts. The repertoire was sequenced with immunoSEQ multiplex PCR; TCRdb's copy has only in-frame clones and lacks some. Clonal size and the V and J genes are those of that table, whereas D and trimming came from the DNA. The sample yields about 160,000 clones, over 65% seen once. The data stem from a study of blood T cell repertoires in COVID-19. The receptor comes from a man aged 70 or older with acute or convalescent COVID-19. Sequencing was done on a sample of peripheral blood.

CDR3 in amino acids: CASSLTYSSYNEQFF. The CDR3 DNA reads TGCGCCAGCAGCTTGACTTATAGCTCCTACAATGAGCAGTTCTTC. V is TRBV5-1 and J is TRBJ2-1; the D is unclear. The CDR3 is 15 amino acids. Germline V gives CDR1 SGHRS, CDR2 YFSETQ. Trimming removed 1 base at V and 0 bases at J, with 8 bases between. Filled out from reference TRBV5-1 and TRBJ2-1, the complete variable domain reads KAGVTQTPRYLIKTRGQQVTLSCSPISGHRSVSWYQQTPGQGLQFLFEYFSETQRNKGNFPGRFSGRQFSNSRSEMNVSTLELGDSALYLCASSLTYSSYNEQFFGPGTRLTVL.